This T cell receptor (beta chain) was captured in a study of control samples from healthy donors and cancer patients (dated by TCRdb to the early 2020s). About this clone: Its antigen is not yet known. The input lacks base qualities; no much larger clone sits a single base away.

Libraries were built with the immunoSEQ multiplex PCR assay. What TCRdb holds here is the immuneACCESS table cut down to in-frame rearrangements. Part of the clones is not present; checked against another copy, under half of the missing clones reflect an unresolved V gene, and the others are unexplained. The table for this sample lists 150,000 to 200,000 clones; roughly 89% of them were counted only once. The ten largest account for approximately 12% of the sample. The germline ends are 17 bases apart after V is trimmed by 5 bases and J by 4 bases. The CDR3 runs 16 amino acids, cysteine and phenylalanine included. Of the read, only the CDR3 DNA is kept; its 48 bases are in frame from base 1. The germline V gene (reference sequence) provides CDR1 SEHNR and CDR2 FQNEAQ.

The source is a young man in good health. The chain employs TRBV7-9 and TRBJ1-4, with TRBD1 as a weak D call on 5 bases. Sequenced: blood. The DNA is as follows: TGTGCCAGCAGCAATGTCCCGGGACGGCTTAATGAAAAACTGTTTTTT. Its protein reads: CASSNVPGRLNEKLFF. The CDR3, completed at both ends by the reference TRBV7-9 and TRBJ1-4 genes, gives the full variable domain DTGVSQNPRHKITKRGQNVTFRCDPISEHNRLYWYRQTLGQGPEFLTYFQNEAQLEKSRLLSDRFSAERPKGSFSTLEIQRTEQGDSAMYLCASSNVPGRLNEKLFFGSGTQLSVL.